The 16 T cell receptor beta chains below all came from one sample that was sequenced in a study of T cells in Graves' hyperthyroidism and ophthalmopathy. Regions amplified from RNA transcripts were the TCR beta CDR3 regions. HTBI primers were the set used in a first-round RT-PCR of the TCR CDR3. MiXCR was run by TCRdb on the multiplex PCR reads, yielding one entry per CDR3 protein. Of approximately 640,000 distinct CDR3 sequences in the sample, roughly 17% were seen once. Sequenced material: blood. These receptor sequences come from a man between 50 and 59 years old with Graves' hyperthyroidism.

V is TRBV4-1 and J is TRBJ1-3, with D hard to call. The CDR3 spans 17 residues. Germline lookup yields CDR1 MGHRA and CDR2 YSYEKL. Deletions cut 1 base from V and 3 bases from J, with 16 bases between. The CDR3: CASSQVYGRRDGNTIYF. In DNA, the CDR3 is TGCGCCAGCAGCCAAGTTTATGGGCGCCGGGATGGAAACACCATATATTTT.

This clonotype was found many times. J is TRBJ2-6 and V is TRBV6-2 or TRBV6-3; no reliable D call. Germline V CDR1 and CDR2: MNHEY, SVGEGT. Deletions cut 2 bases from V and 1 base from J, with 6 bases between. The CDR3 totals 15 residues. CDR3 bases: TGTGCCAGCAGTTACGAAGGTTCTGGGGCCAACGTCCTGACTTTC. Its protein product is CASSYEGSGANVLTF.

A few counts support this clonotype. This sequence joins TRBV6-2 or TRBV6-3 and TRBJ2-1; the D gene is possibly TRBD2 (5 bases). CDR1 and CDR2 (germline): MNHEY, SVGEGT. V lost 0 bases and J lost 7, with 16 bases in between. The CDR3 runs to 16 residues. Written as DNA, the CDR3 is TGTGCCAGCAGTTACTCGATGGGGAAACTAGTTAATGAGCAGTTCTTC. This translates into CASSYSMGKLVNEQFF.

This clonotype was picked up many times. The V gene is TRBV29-1, the J gene TRBJ2-7; 8 bases fit TRBD2. The CDR3 runs to 13 residues. The V segment lost 2 bases and the J segment 3 bases; nucleotides outside the gene matches: 3. CDR1 and CDR2 (germline): SQVTM, ANQGSEA. For the CDR3, the DNA is TGCAGCGTTGAAACTGCGGGAGGCTACGAGCAGTACTTC. Translation gives CSVETAGGYEQYF.

V is TRBV11-2 and J is TRBJ1-3, with D maybe TRBD1 (5 bases). Trimming took off 4 bases at V and 0 bases at J, with 13 bases between the two ends. Germline assignment: CDR1 SGHAT and CDR2 FQNNGV. This CDR3 is built from 16 residues. The CDR3 sequence: CASSSLGGGSGNTIYF. The CDR3 nucleotides are TGTGCCAGCAGCTCCCTTGGGGGGGGCTCTGGAAACACCATATATTTT.

In its sample, this clonotype was seen a few times. The chain employs TRBV2 and TRBJ2-7, with 8 bases aligning to TRBD2. This CDR3 has 15 residues. Germline V gives CDR1 SNHLY, CDR2 FYNNEI. V was clipped by 5 bases and J by 3 bases; unmatched bases: 9. CDR3 bases: TGTGCCAGCAGTCCCACTAGCGGAGTTATCTACGAGCAGTACTTC. The encoded protein is CASSPTSGVIYEQYF.

At least ten counts were recorded for this clonotype. The chain recombines TRBV2 with TRBJ1-3; weak D call: TRBD1 (6 bases). With 6 bases removed from V and 4 bases from J, the gap between germline ends came to 19 bases. Germline loops: CDR1 SNHLY, CDR2 FYNNEI. This CDR3 is 16 amino acids long. Here the CDR3 reads CASRTISGAGGNTIYF. CDR3 DNA: TGTGCCAGCAGAACGATTTCAGGGGCGGGAGGAAACACCATATATTTT.

At least ten counts were recorded for this clonotype. The genes are TRBV28 and TRBJ2-2; 10 bases line up with TRBD2. The germline V gene has CDR1 MDHEN and CDR2 SYDVKM. The CDR3 runs to 17 residues. After removal of 6 bases from V and 5 bases from J, the junction contained 12 bases not matched to a gene. The CDR3 spells CASSHWASGRGTGELFF. CDR3 bases: TGTGCCAGCAGCCATTGGGCTAGCGGGAGAGGGACCGGGGAGCTGTTTTTT.

This clonotype has ten or more counts. DNA for the CDR3: TGTGCCAGCACCCCTCGGCGGACTACAACTAATGAAAAACTGTTTTTT. Translating it yields CASTPRRTTTNEKLFF. The V and J genes are TRBV28 and TRBJ1-4, with D unclear. Trimming left V 7 bases short and J 0 bases short, with 15 bases between. In germline, CDR1 is MDHEN, CDR2 SYDVKM. The CDR3 extends over 16 amino acids. Looking up the rest from reference TRBV28 and TRBJ1-4 gives the full variable domain: DVKVTQSSRYLVKRTGEKVFLECVQDMDHENMFWYRQDPGLGLRLIYFSYDVKMKEKGDIPEGYSVSREKKERFSLILESASTNQTSMYLCASTPRRTTTNEKLFFGSGTQLSVL.

This clonotype was seen many times. V and J are TRBV9 and TRBJ2-3; D possibly corresponds to TRBD2 (6 bases). Germline CDR1 reads SGDLS; CDR2 reads YYNGEE. The CDR3 runs to 14 residues. V lost 5 bases to trimming and J lost 0 bases, with 10 bases between them. The CDR3 spells CASSVGGSTDTQYF. The CDR3 DNA is TGTGCCAGCAGTGTGGGGGGAAGCACAGATACGCAGTATTTT.

This clonotype occurred many times. The V call is TRBV7-2, the J call TRBJ2-1; D gene ambiguous. The CDR3 contains 11 residues. Trimming stripped 7 bases from V and 10 bases from J, with 11 bases between. Per the germline V gene, CDR1 is SGHTA and CDR2 is FQGNSA. The CDR3 DNA sequence: TGTGCCAGCAACGATATGGGGGAGCAGTTCTTC. Encoded protein: CASNDMGEQFF.

The table lists this clonotype with a few counts. The V and J genes are TRBV7-6 and TRBJ2-3; possible D gene TRBD2, 6 bases. The germline V gene has CDR1 SGHVS and CDR2 FNYEAQ. The CDR3 is made up of 15 amino acids. Between the trimmed V and J ends, which lost 5 bases and 0 bases, there was a span of 12 bases. CDR3 nucleotide sequence: TGTGCCAGCAGCGATATGGGGGGTAGCACAGATACGCAGTATTTT. Its protein is CASSDMGGSTDTQYF.

This clonotype was observed at least ten times. The V call is TRBV7-2, the J call TRBJ1-2; D is uncertain. The V and J ends lost 5 bases and 4 bases respectively, with 20 bases between them. Germline V gives CDR1 SGHTA, CDR2 FQGNSA. The length of the CDR3 is 16 residues. This CDR3 reads CASSLRPFWLGYGYTF. CDR3 in DNA: TGTGCCAGCAGCCTTCGGCCCTTTTGGTTGGGCTATGGCTACACCTTC.

The gene calls are TRBV28 and TRBJ2-5; unclear D gene. V lost 6 bases to trimming and J lost 1 base, with 12 bases between them. The CDR3 extends over 14 amino acids. The V gene's germline CDR1 is MDHEN and CDR2 SYDVKM. CDR3 nucleotides: TGTGCCAGCAGATCCCCACGGTTCCAAGAGACCCAGTACTTC. It is translated as CASRSPRFQETQYF. The full variable domain, completed using reference TRBV28 and TRBJ2-5, is DVKVTQSSRYLVKRTGEKVFLECVQDMDHENMFWYRQDPGLGLRLIYFSYDVKMKEKGDIPEGYSVSREKKERFSLILESASTNQTSMYLCASRSPRFQETQYFGPGTRLLVL.

This clonotype has at least ten counts. The J gene is TRBJ1-1, the V gene TRBV6-1; 11 bases line up with TRBD1. This CDR3 contains 16 residues. The J segment lost 3 bases and the V segment lost 4 bases, leaving 7 bases of the junction unmatched. CDR1 MNHNS and CDR2 SASEGT come from the germline V gene. The CDR3: CASSGGQGARDTEAFF. CDR3 nucleotides: TGTGCCAGCAGTGGAGGACAGGGGGCTAGGGACACTGAAGCTTTCTTT.

This rearrangement joins TRBV11-2 to TRBJ2-7; 9 nucleotides match TRBD2. V trimming: 6 bases; J trimming: 4 bases; junction bases outside the gene matches: 10. Per the germline V gene, CDR1 is SGHAT and CDR2 is FQNNGV. This CDR3 is 15 amino acids long. In DNA form, the CDR3 reads TGTGCCAGCAGTGACTTGACTAGCGGAACTTACGAGCAGTACTTC. The encoded protein is CASSDLTSGTYEQYF.